The 14 T cell receptor beta chains listed next were all sequenced from one sample in a study of regulatory T cells in long-lasting Graves disease. CDR3-region Arm-PCR and iRepertoire HTBI primers produced the TCR beta libraries. TCRdb re-analysed the multiplex PCR reads in MiXCR, keeping a single row per CDR3 protein. The data show about 460,000 distinct CDR3 sequences, around a fifth seen once. The time point: persistent/refractory GD, antithyroid drugs over 5 years with positive TRAb. PBMCs were the source of the RNA used for TCR sequencing. The sequencing used peripheral blood mononuclear cells (PBMCs), collected when the disease was refractory, from a patient treated with antithyroid drugs. The receptors derive from a female donor with Graves disease.

This clonotype was observed many times. The genes are TRBV15 and TRBJ2-7; TRBD1 matches at 9 bases. Looked up from germline, CDR1 is LNHNV and CDR2 is YYDKDF (reference sequence). The CDR3 extends over 15 amino acids. Losses at the gene ends were 4 bases for V and 3 bases for J; bases not matched to a gene: 7. The CDR3 DNA is TGTGCCACCAGCACCGACGAGGACAGGGGCTACGAGCAGTACTTC. Translating it yields CATSTDEDRGYEQYF.

This clonotype came up many times. The V call is TRBV28, the J call TRBJ1-5; no reliable D call. Trimming removed 3 bases at V and 1 base at J, with 13 bases between. The germline gives CDR1 MDHEN, CDR2 SYDVKM. This CDR3 is built from 16 residues. The CDR3 sequence: CASSFGGRWSNQPQHF. The DNA of the CDR3 is TGTGCCAGCAGTTTTGGCGGACGGTGGAGCAATCAGCCCCAGCATTTT.

This clonotype was observed a few times. This rearrangement joins TRBV11-2 to TRBJ2-5, with 11 bases that match TRBD2. Per the germline V gene, CDR1 is SGHAT and CDR2 is FQNNGV. This CDR3 contains 16 residues. The ends lost 4 bases at V and 1 base at J; junction bases unmatched: 5. The CDR3 nucleotides read TGTGCCAGCAGCTCAAGAGGGACTAGCGGCCAAGAGACCCAGTACTTC. Its translation: CASSSRGTSGQETQYF.

Ten or more counts support this clonotype. The rearrangement uses TRBV28 and TRBJ1-2, with D unresolved. Germline assignment: CDR1 MDHEN and CDR2 SYDVKM. The CDR3 runs to 14 residues. V lost 6 bases and J lost 8, with 19 bases in between. The CDR3 protein is CASSPVLGRWGYTF. The CDR3 DNA sequence: TGTGCCAGCAGCCCGGTTTTGGGTAGGTGGGGCTACACCTTC.

The chain carries TRBV13 and TRBJ2-2; the match to TRBD2 covers 7 bases. The CDR3 extends over 15 amino acids. In germline, CDR1 is PRHDT, CDR2 FYEKMQ (reference sequence). The V segment lost 1 base and the J segment 6 bases; nucleotides outside the gene matches: 5. The CDR3 loop reads CASSLDFRGAGELFF. In DNA, the CDR3 is TGTGCCAGCAGCTTAGACTTTCGGGGGGCCGGGGAGCTGTTTTTT.

This clonotype was observed at least ten times. The rearrangement links TRBV5-1 to TRBJ2-7, with 7 bases aligning to TRBD1. There are 12 residues in the CDR3. Germline assignment: CDR1 SGHRS and CDR2 YFSETQ. V lost 4 bases and J lost 5; bases outside the gene matches: 3. The CDR3 coding sequence is TGCGCCAGCAGCCGGGACAGTGACGAGCAGTACTTC. It is translated as CASSRDSDEQYF.

This clonotype was recorded many times. The rearrangement joins TRBV7-8 to TRBJ2-7; the match to TRBD1 covers 7 bases. The CDR3 loop spans 14 amino acids. CDR1 is SGHVS and CDR2 is FQNEAQ in the germline V gene. J was trimmed by 6 bases and V by 5 bases; bases with no gene match: 10. The CDR3 spells CASSPDRVASEQYF. The CDR3 nucleotides are TGTGCCAGCAGCCCAGACAGGGTAGCTTCCGAGCAGTACTTC.

This clonotype was observed many times. V and J are TRBV20-1 and TRBJ1-4; 7 bases match TRBD1. CDR3 length: 13 amino acids. CDR1 and CDR2 from the germline V gene are DFQATT and SNEGSKA (reference sequence). The CDR3 DNA follows: TGCAGCGGCTGGGACAGCTCTAATGAAAAACTGTTTTTT. It is translated as CSGWDSSNEKLFF.

This clonotype was seen a few times. The chain joins TRBV11-2 to TRBJ1-1; D gene ambiguous. Trimming took off 3 bases at V and 6 bases at J, with 17 bases between the two ends. CDR1 and CDR2 (germline): SGHAT, FQNNGV. There are 15 residues in the CDR3. The CDR3 DNA reads TGTGCCAGCAGCTTCGGTGTGAGCGGAGGTGCTGAAGCTTTCTTT. Its translation is CASSFGVSGGAEAFF.

Worth noting for this clonotype: The final CDR3 position lacks the conserved phenylalanine or tryptophan, pointing to a likely read error. The chain is built from TRBV25-1 and TRBJ2-5; D possibly matches TRBD1 or TRBD2 (5 bases each). This CDR3 region has 16 residues. Germline CDR1 and CDR2: MGHDK and SYGVNS. The V and J ends lost 1 base and 3 bases respectively, with 15 bases between them. This CDR3 reads CASSESRQGEEETQYL. Written as DNA, the CDR3 is TGTGCCAGCAGTGAATCGAGGCAGGGAGAAGAAGAGACCCAGTACCTC.

This clonotype was recorded at least ten times. The rearrangement links TRBV15 to TRBJ2-7; no clear D. This CDR3 is built from 13 residues. Looked up from germline, CDR1 is LNHNV and CDR2 is YYDKDF (reference sequence). Trimming took off 1 base at V and 3 bases at J, with 7 bases between the two ends. In DNA form, the CDR3 reads TGTGCCACCAGCAGAGTGTTTGGCTACGAGCAGTACTTC. Protein sequence: CATSRVFGYEQYF.

For this clonotype: A much larger clonotype is one base distant, so this may be a read error. The rearrangement uses TRBV7-2 and TRBJ2-7, with TRBD2 matching over 8 bases. This CDR3 is 13 amino acids long. Germline V CDR1 and CDR2: SGHTA, FQGNSA. CDR3 sequence reads: CASSPRTSYAQYF. The CDR3 DNA reads as TGTGCCAGCAGCCCGCGGACTAGCTACGCGCAGTACTTC.

V usage is TRBV6-2 or TRBV6-3 and J usage is TRBJ2-7, with D perhaps TRBD2 (5 bases). Germline V gene sequence: CDR1 MNHEY, CDR2 SVGEGT. This CDR3 region has 15 residues. Trimming stripped 7 bases from V and 0 bases from J, with 16 bases between. DNA of the CDR3: TGTGCCAGCACCGACCGGGATCCGACCTCCTACGAGCAGTACTTC. Its translation is CASTDRDPTSYEQYF.

This clonotype was seen only a few times. This chain joins TRBV7-9 and TRBJ1-5; no clear D. This CDR3 comprises 12 residues. Germline V lookup: CDR1 SEHNR, CDR2 FQNEAQ (reference sequence). V was cut by 8 bases and J by 3 bases, with 8 bases left in between. The chain's CDR3 is CASGLNNQPQHF. The CDR3 bases are TGTGCCAGCGGACTAAACAATCAGCCCCAGCATTTT.